These T cell receptor beta chains were read from a single sample in a study of cytomegalovirus exposure and HLA in healthy donors. The repertoire was sequenced with immunoSEQ multiplex PCR; TCRdb's copy has only in-frame clones and lacks some. This table holds 170,000 or so clones, around 80% found once. Specimen: PBMCs. These receptors were obtained from a man aged 50-60 years in good health and CMV-seropositive. CDR3s include the opening cysteine and the closing phenylalanine or tryptophan. Fields, in order: D gene, V gene, J gene, clone size, CDR3 protein, CDR3 DNA. A D gene is named only where the DNA matches it firmly. Size tells how often a clone was seen (once, few, many) or the class of an expanded clone, and some rows leave it out.

D: -
V: TRBV5-6
J: TRBJ2-7
size: -
CDR3: CASSVEYEQYF
DNA: TGTGCCAGCAGCGTAGAGTACGAGCAGTACTTC

D: -
V: TRBV7-9
J: TRBJ1-4
size: few
CDR3: CASSSGSFLEKLFF
DNA: TGTGCCAGCAGCTCAGGATCCTTTTTAGAAAAACTGTTTTTT

D: -
V: TRBV9
J: TRBJ2-1
size: -
CDR3: CASSTAAYNEQFF
DNA: TGTGCCAGCAGCACGGCGGCTTACAATGAGCAGTTCTTC

D: TRBD1
V: TRBV6-1
J: TRBJ2-1
size: few
CDR3: CASSDTGTVNYNEQFF
DNA: TGTGCCAGCAGTGATACCGGGACAGTTAACTACAATGAGCAGTTCTTC

D: -
V: TRBV2
J: TRBJ2-7
size: -
CDR3: CASSLPGAYEQYF
DNA: TGTGCCAGCAGTCTGCCAGGGGCCTACGAGCAGTACTTC

D: TRBD2
V: TRBV11-2
J: TRBJ2-3
size: -
CDR3: CASSYSGRRDTQYF
DNA: TGTGCCAGCAGCTATAGCGGGAGGAGGGATACGCAGTATTTT

D: -
V: TRBV18
J: TRBJ1-5
size: few
CDR3: CASSRSPEPQHF
DNA: TGTGCCAGCTCTCGAAGTCCAGAGCCCCAGCATTTT

D: TRBD1
V: TRBV6-6
J: TRBJ1-1
size: -
CDR3: CASSMGQGVTEAFF
DNA: TGTGCCAGCAGCATGGGACAGGGGGTCACTGAAGCTTTCTTT

D: -
V: TRBV20-1
J: TRBJ1-1
size: -
CDR3: CSARPNTEAFF
DNA: TGCAGTGCTAGACCTAACACTGAAGCTTTCTTT

D: TRBD1
V: TRBV6-5
J: TRBJ1-6
size: -
CDR3: CASSRDRLNSPLHF
DNA: TGTGCCAGCAGTCGGGACAGGCTTAATTCACCCCTCCACTTT

D: -
V: TRBV12-2
J: TRBJ2-3
size: -
CDR3: CASRLARAPFTDTQYF
DNA: TGTGCAAGTCGCTTAGCGAGGGCGCCATTCACAGATACGCAGTATTTT

D: -
V: TRBV2
J: TRBJ1-5
size: -
CDR3: CASRRDSRNQPQHF
DNA: TGTGCCAGCAGGAGGGACTCCCGCAATCAGCCCCAGCATTTT

D: -
V: TRBV2
J: TRBJ1-1
size: -
CDR3: CASGPAGEGMNTEAFF
DNA: TGTGCCAGCGGTCCGGCGGGGGAGGGGATGAACACTGAAGCTTTCTTT

D: -
V: TRBV27
J: TRBJ2-7
size: few
CDR3: CASSRGINEQYF
DNA: TGTGCCAGCAGTAGGGGTATAAACGAGCAGTACTTC

D: -
V: TRBV6-6
J: TRBJ1-5
size: -
CDR3: CASSYPRRGNQPQHF
DNA: TGTGCCAGCAGTTACCCTCGACGGGGAAATCAGCCCCAGCATTTT

D: TRBD1
V: TRBV18
J: TRBJ1-4
size: -
CDR3: CATGQGSGGAEKLFF
DNA: TGTGCCACCGGACAGGGGAGTGGAGGTGCTGAAAAACTGTTTTTT

D: TRBD2
V: TRBV28
J: TRBJ2-1
size: -
CDR3: CASSPAGADYNEQFF
DNA: TGTGCCAGCAGCCCAGCGGGAGCAGACTACAATGAGCAGTTCTTC

D: TRBD1
V: TRBV29-1
J: TRBJ2-1
size: -
CDR3: CSVVSNRGFNEQFF
DNA: TGCAGCGTTGTTAGTAACAGGGGTTTTAATGAGCAGTTCTTC